This is a list of T cell receptor beta chains from one sample in a study of CD8 T cells in ankylosing spondylitis. TCRdb passed the 5' RACE reads through MiXCR, listing each CDR3 protein once. The sample yields more than 400,000 distinct CDR3 sequences, roughly 5.2% seen once. The sample taken for sequencing was blood, either unsorted or a sorted T cell fraction (not recorded which). The receptors come from a male donor with ankylosing spondylitis. The CDR3 runs from the conserved cysteine through the conserved F or W.

cdr3_length j_call v_call cdr3_aa
16 TRBJ1-2 TRBV6-5 CASSYSEAGGNYGYTF
16 TRBJ2-7 TRBV28 CASSLIATGGAYEQYF
13 TRBJ2-7 TRBV10-3 CAISESPAYEQYF
13 TRBJ1-4 TRBV20-1 CSAPVATNEKLFF
11 TRBJ2-2 TRBV10-3 CAVSRTGELFF
16 TRBJ2-1 TRBV5-1 CASSLAVGAAYNEQFF
13 TRBJ1-1 TRBV12-3/TRBV12-4 CASTPPAGGQAFF
13 TRBJ2-1 TRBV7-2 CASSLDPGGEKFF
15 TRBJ2-5 TRBV18 CASSPPRTDQETQYF
16 TRBJ2-3 TRBV7-2 CASSLGFSGASDTQYF
16 TRBJ1-5 TRBV5-1 CASSLDPAGSNQPQHF
14 TRBJ2-5 TRBV4-2 CASSQEAGLETQYF
12 TRBJ2-7 TRBV20-1 CSARVDTNEQYF
17 TRBJ1-3 TRBV4-3 CASSQDPYASSGNTIYF
15 TRBJ2-2 TRBV9 CASSVSQGAAGELFF
15 TRBJ2-7 TRBV5-1 CASSAYPHSTYEQYF
16 TRBJ2-3 TRBV18 CASSPPGIPGPDTQYF
17 TRBJ1-2 TRBV20-1 CSARDKPLTQGNYGYTF
14 TRBJ2-7 TRBV7-8 CASSFYRESYEQYF
14 TRBJ1-2 TRBV7-2 CASSQTRGDYGYTF
13 TRBJ2-7 TRBV25-1 CASSEWGGSEQYF
15 TRBJ1-2 TRBV5-1 CASSLAAGTHYGYTF
13 TRBJ1-2 TRBV28 CASTRADPISYTF
14 TRBJ1-1 TRBV7-9 CASSPKNSNTEAFF
15 TRBJ2-1 TRBV4-2 CASSQDSDTYNEQFF
15 TRBJ1-2 TRBV12-3/TRBV12-4 CASSRGGAGDYGYTF
15 TRBJ2-2 TRBV7-2 CASSLSGTGTGELFF
14 TRBJ1-1 TRBV27 CASSGGQGATEAFF
12 TRBJ2-1 TRBV12-3/TRBV12-4 CASQPSGGEQFF
15 TRBJ2-7 TRBV7-2 CASSFQGRISYEQYF
18 TRBJ2-3 TRBV4-2 CASSQGTSGGLGTDTQYF
16 TRBJ2-6 TRBV20-1 CSASTPGQPRANVLTF
16 TRBJ2-1 TRBV5-5 CASSLSWRTSYNEQFF
13 TRBJ2-6 TRBV15 CATSHAGANVLTF
18 TRBJ1-5 TRBV4-2 CASSQGIGVGDGNQPQHF
14 TRBJ2-3 TRBV5-1 CASSLGGYTDTQYF
13 TRBJ1-2 TRBV29-1 CSVLWTDNYGYTF
14 TRBJ2-7 TRBV18 CASSPSRGKDEQYF
15 TRBJ2-2 TRBV5-6 CASSLPGANTGELFF
14 TRBJ1-6 TRBV5-1 CASSPRTDNSPLHF
16 TRBJ2-2 TRBV6-1 CASTQGLPLVTGELFF
14 TRBJ1-5 TRBV12-3/TRBV12-4 CASSPDRKNQPQHF
13 TRBJ2-5 TRBV7-2 CASGAGTQETQYF
16 TRBJ1-1 TRBV20-1 CSASLSPQVLNTEAFF
14 TRBJ2-3 TRBV29-1 CSVEDRTRTDTQYF
14 TRBJ2-3 TRBV6-1 CASNLERRADTQYF
14 TRBJ1-1 TRBV25-1 CASSDLDRTAEAFF
13 TRBJ1-2 TRBV7-2 CASTQGVNYGYTF
16 TRBJ2-1 TRBV5-1 CASSLVRGGAYNEQFF
15 TRBJ2-1 TRBV20-1 CSARKIGQGDNEQFF
15 TRBJ1-6 TRBV6-1 CASSPTVGRGSPLHF
14 TRBJ2-4 TRBV7-2 CASSPRTGTDIQYF
15 TRBJ2-3 TRBV6-1 CASREGGSNGDTQYF
16 TRBJ1-1 TRBV18 CASSPNTVQGGTEAFF